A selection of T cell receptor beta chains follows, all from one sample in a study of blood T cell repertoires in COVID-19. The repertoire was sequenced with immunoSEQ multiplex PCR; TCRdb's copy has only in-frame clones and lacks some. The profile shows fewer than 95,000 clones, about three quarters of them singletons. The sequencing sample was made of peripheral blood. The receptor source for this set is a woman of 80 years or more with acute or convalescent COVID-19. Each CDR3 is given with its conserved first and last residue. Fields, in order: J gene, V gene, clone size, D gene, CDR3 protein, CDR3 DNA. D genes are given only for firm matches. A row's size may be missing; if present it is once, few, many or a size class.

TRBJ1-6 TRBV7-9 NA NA CASSLRQGNNSPLHF TGTGCCAGCAGCTTACGGCAGGGCAATAATTCACCCCTCCACTTT
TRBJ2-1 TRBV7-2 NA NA CASSFTGTNEQFF TGTGCCAGCAGCTTTACAGGGACGAATGAGCAGTTCTTC
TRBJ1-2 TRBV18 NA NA CASSPSDTRGYTF TGTGCCAGCTCACCATCAGATACCCGTGGCTACACCTTC
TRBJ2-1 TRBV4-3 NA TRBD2 CASSQGLAGGVSGQFF TGCGCCAGCAGCCAAGGACTAGCGGGGGGGGTCAGCGGGCAGTTCTTC
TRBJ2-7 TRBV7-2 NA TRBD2 CASSLGGGDEQYF TGTGCCAGCAGCTTAGGTGGGGGGGACGAGCAGTACTTC
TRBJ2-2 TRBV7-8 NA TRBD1 CASSPSHRGNGELFF TGTGCCAGCAGCCCCAGTCACAGGGGGAACGGGGAGCTGTTTTTT
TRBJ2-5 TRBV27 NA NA CASSPPSQETQYF TGTGCCAGCAGCCCCCCCTCCCAAGAGACCCAGTACTTC
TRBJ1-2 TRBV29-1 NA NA CSGEGYTF TGCAGCGGAGAAGGCTACACCTTC
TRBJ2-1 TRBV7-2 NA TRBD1 CASSARWAGGRYNEQFF TGTGCCAGCAGCGCCCGGTGGGCAGGGGGAAGGTACAATGAGCAGTTCTTC
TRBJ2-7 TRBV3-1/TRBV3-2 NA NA CASSRTPQHEQYF TGTGCCAGCAGCCGAACCCCACAGCACGAGCAGTACTTC
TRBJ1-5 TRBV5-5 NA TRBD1 CASSVDRVQPQHF TGTGCCAGCAGCGTGGACAGGGTTCAGCCCCAGCATTTT
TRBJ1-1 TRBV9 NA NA CASSFGAGLSTEAFF TGTGCCAGCAGCTTCGGGGCGGGATTGTCCACTGAAGCTTTCTTT
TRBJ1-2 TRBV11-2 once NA CASSFGGRSGYTF TGTGCCAGCAGCTTCGGGGGTCGCAGTGGCTACACCTTC
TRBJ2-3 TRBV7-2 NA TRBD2 CASSYRLASADTQYF TGTGCCAGCAGCTACCGACTAGCGAGTGCAGATACGCAGTATTTT
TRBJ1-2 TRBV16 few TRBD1 CASSHTPGQRYGYTF TGTGCCAGCAGCCATACCCCGGGACAGCGCTATGGCTACACCTTC
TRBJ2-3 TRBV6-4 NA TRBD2 CASSGVAGSTDTQYF TGTGCCAGCAGTGGGGTAGCGGGGAGCACAGATACGCAGTATTTT
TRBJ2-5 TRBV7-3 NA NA CASSLQGRGETQYF TGTGCCAGCAGCTTACAGGGGCGCGGGGAGACCCAGTACTTC
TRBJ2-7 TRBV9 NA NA CASSPSTGPYLLTYEQYF TGTGCCAGCAGCCCCTCGACAGGACCCTATCTTTTAACCTACGAGCAGTACTTC
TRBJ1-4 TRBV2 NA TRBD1 CASSRGGIEEKLFF TGTGCCAGCAGTAGAGGGGGCATCGAGGAAAAACTGTTTTTT
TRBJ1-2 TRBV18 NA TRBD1 CASSPQGASGYTF TGTGCCAGCTCACCGCAGGGGGCTAGTGGCTACACCTTC
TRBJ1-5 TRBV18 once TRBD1 CASSPSTGGGQPQHF TGTGCCAGCTCACCCTCGACAGGGGGCGGTCAGCCCCAGCATTTT
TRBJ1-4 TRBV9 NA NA CASSGGQGTLEKLFF TGTGCCAGCAGCGGTGGACAAGGGACTCTTGAAAAACTGTTTTTT
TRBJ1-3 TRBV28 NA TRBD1 CASRLQGWTSGNTIYF TGTGCCAGCAGGCTACAGGGGTGGACCTCTGGAAACACCATATATTTT
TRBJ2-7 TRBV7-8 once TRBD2 CASSTGGYAYEQYF TGTGCCAGCAGCACGGGGGGATACGCCTACGAGCAGTACTTC
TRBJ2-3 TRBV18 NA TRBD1 CASSRGTGEYTDTQYF TGTGCCAGCTCACGAGGGACAGGGGAGTACACAGATACGCAGTATTTT
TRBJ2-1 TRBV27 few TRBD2 CASSPGTSGYNEQFF TGTGCCAGCAGTCCAGGGACTAGCGGGTACAATGAGCAGTTCTTC